This TCR beta chain stems from a study of CD8+CD57+ T cells in acquired aplastic anemia. The overall study: Mean yield of DNA from sorted CD4+ and CD8+ cells was approximately 3 ug. Points from the study as a whole: About 30 CD8+ CDR3 sequences occurred in both the patients and the controls. No significant patient-versus-control difference appeared in CD8+ Simpson's diversity.

TCR beta VDJ and CDR3 profiling used genomic DNA as template. TCRdb itself ran the reads through MiXCR, one entry per CDR3 protein. The sample contains around 160,000 distinct CDR3 sequences, under 55% of which appear only once. Remarks on this clonotype: What it binds is not known. At one boundary the junction diverges from the germline segment, which might be a read error.

Patients sequenced had flow cytometry evidence of CD8+CD57+ cell expansion. The sequenced sample consisted of sorted CD4+, CD8+, or CD8+CD57+ T cells (not recorded which) from PBMCs. The receptor was derived from a human donor with aplastic anemia.

DNA of the CDR3: TGTGCCACTAGTGATCAGGTTCACGAGACCCAGTACTTC. Its protein is CATSDQVHETQYF. This chain connects TRBV24-1 to TRBJ2-5; unclear D gene. The CDR3 loop spans 13 amino acids. Germline CDR1 and CDR2: KGHDR and SFDVKD.